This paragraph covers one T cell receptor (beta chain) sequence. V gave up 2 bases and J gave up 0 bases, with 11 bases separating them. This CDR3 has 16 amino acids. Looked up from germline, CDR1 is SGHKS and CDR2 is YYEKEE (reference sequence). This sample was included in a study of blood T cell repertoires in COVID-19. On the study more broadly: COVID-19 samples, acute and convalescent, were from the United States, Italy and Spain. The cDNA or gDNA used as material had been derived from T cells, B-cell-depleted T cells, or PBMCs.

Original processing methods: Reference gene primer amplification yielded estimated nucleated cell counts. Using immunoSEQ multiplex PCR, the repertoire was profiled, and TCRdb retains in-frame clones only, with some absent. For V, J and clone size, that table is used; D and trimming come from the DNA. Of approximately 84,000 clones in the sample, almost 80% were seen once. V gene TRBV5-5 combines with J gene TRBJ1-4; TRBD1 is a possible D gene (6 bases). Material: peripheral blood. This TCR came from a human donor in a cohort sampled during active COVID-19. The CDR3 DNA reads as TGTGCCAGCAGCTTCGGACAGATTCCAACTAATGAAAAACTGTTTTTT. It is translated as CASSFGQIPTNEKLFF.